Each of the 4 T cell receptor beta chains below was sequenced from the same sample in a study of blood T cell repertoires in COVID-19. Data came from immunoSEQ multiplex PCR; TCRdb stores just in-frame clones and leaves some out. Of hundreds of thousands of clones detected, nearly 90% appear once; the ten largest clones hold approximately 12%. The sample consisted of peripheral blood. These receptors came from a woman in her twenties or thirties with COVID-19, enrolled during active disease.

The chain links TRBV10-3 to TRBJ2-7; maybe TRBD1 (6 bases). This CDR3 has 14 amino acids. The germline CDR1 and CDR2 sequences are ENHRY and SYGVKD. The ends were cut back, 3 bases at V and 1 base at J, with 10 bases in the middle. Written as DNA, the CDR3 is TGTGCCATCAGTGACTTCGACAGGTCCTACGAGCAGTACTTC. Translating gives CAISDFDRSYEQYF.

The J gene is TRBJ1-4, the V gene TRBV30; tentatively, D is TRBD1 (6 bases). CDR1 is GTSNPN and CDR2 is SVGIG in the germline V gene (reference sequence). This CDR3 has 14 amino acids. Trimming stripped 3 bases from V and 8 bases from J, with 16 bases between. The DNA for the CDR3 is TGTGCCTGGAGGAGAAACCGGGACACAGAAAAACTGTTTTTT. The encoded protein is CAWRRNRDTEKLFF.

This sequence joins TRBV2 and TRBJ2-1, with D uncertain. V lost 7 bases and J 6 bases, leaving 4 bases between the germline ends. CDR1 and CDR2 (germline): SNHLY, FYNNEI. The CDR3 consists of 10 residues. For the CDR3, the DNA is TGTGCCAGCACAGGCAATGAGCAGTTCTTC. This sequence encodes CASTGNEQFF.

The rearrangement joins TRBV10-2 to TRBJ2-2; D uncertain. The germline V gene has CDR1 WSHSY and CDR2 SAAADI. The V and J ends lost 4 bases and 9 bases respectively, with 9 bases between them. CDR3 length equals 12 residues. Here the CDR3 reads CASSVSVRELFF. CDR3 coding DNA: TGCGCCAGCAGTGTAAGCGTCCGGGAGCTGTTTTTT.